In its sample, the clone carrying this T cell receptor (beta chain) was seen once. Its target is not known. The data are from a study of cytomegalovirus exposure and HLA in healthy donors. Study-level findings and limits: Most TCR beta V segments were productive about 87% or about 30% of the time in an earlier analysis. Presence/absence analyses assumed roughly uniform sequencing depth across donors, which may not hold. Fewer N-insertions than the approximately 700-donor mean were reportedly shown by an Asian-associated ancestry cluster in a later analysis.

Primers included in the PCR were 60 Vbeta and 13 Jbeta primers. Using immunoSEQ multiplex PCR, the repertoire was profiled, and TCRdb retains in-frame clones only, with some absent. The sample records 100,000 to 120,000 clones, about 73% being singletons. Input material: PBMCs. The receptor comes from a woman in her twenties or thirties in good health and CMV-seronegative.

DNA of the CDR3: TGTGCCTGGAGCTCTGGGTACAGAGACTATGGCTACACCTTC. As protein: CAWSSGYRDYGYTF. The genes are TRBV30 and TRBJ1-2, with D unclear. Trimming took 3 bases from V and 3 from J, leaving 14 bases between them. The length of the CDR3 is 14 residues. The germline gives CDR1 GTSNPN, CDR2 SVGIG (reference sequence).